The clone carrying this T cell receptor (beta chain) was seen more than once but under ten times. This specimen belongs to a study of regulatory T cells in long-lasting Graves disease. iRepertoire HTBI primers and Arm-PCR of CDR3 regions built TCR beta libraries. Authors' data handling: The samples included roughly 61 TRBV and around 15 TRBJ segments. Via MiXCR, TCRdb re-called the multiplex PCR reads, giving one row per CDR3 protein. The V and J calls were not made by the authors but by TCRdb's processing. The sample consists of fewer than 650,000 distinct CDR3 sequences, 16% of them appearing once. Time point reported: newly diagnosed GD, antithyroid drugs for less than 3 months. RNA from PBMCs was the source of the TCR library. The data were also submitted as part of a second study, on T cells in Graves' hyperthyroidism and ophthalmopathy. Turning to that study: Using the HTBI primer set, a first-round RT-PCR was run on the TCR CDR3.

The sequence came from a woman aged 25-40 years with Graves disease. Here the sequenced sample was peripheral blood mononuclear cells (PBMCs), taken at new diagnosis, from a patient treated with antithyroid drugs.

Written as DNA, the CDR3 is TGTGCCAGCTCGCAGACTAGCGGGAGCACGGCAGATACGCAGTATTTT. It yields the protein CASSQTSGSTADTQYF. The J gene is TRBJ2-3, the V gene TRBV18; TRBD2 agrees at 12 bases. Trimming removed 6 bases from V and 4 bases from J; junction bases left unmatched: 8. Germline V gene sequence: CDR1 KGHSH, CDR2 LQKENI. This CDR3 is 16 amino acids long.